Reported below is one TCR beta chain. The antigen is unknown. Since a much larger clone is just one base distant, this may be a read error. TCR beta rearrangements were amplified from peripheral blood genomic DNA. The data stem from a study of T cell repertoires in aging, cancer and after chemotherapy. Study overall: The full dataset contained roughly 8.8 million TCR reads.

The CDR3 has 12 residues. Per the germline V gene, CDR1 is SQVTM and CDR2 is ANQGSEA. Study findings and constraints: Loss of evenness, beyond lost richness, contributed to age-related TCR diversity decline in cancer patients.

TRB rearrangements spanning V, D and J were amplified using mixed TRB-A/B primers. TCRdb re-analysed the multiplex PCR reads in MiXCR, keeping a single row per CDR3 protein. The data contain some 10,000 distinct CDR3 sequences, about 31% of them singletons. Sequenced input: blood. The TCR originated in a human donor in good health. The donor label of this sample is uncertain. V is TRBV29-1 and J is TRBJ2-7; D assignment may be TRBD1 or TRBD2 (5 bases each). This chain's CDR3 is CSVGDDSYKQYF. Written as DNA, the CDR3 is TGCAGCGTGGGGGACGACTCCTACAAGCAGTACTTC.